This TCR beta chain was identified in a study of OX40 agonist ivuxolimab in advanced cancers. At the level of the whole study: Ivuxolimab, which targeted the costimulatory receptor OX40 (CD134), was an agonistic, fully human IgG2 monoclonal antibody. Intravenous ivuxolimab was administered to patients every 2 weeks at six dose levels: 0.01, 0.1, 0.3, 1.5, 3 and 10 mg/kg. Among the 50 to 55 dose-escalation patients, approximately 20 had hepatocellular carcinoma, roughly 15 melanoma, 9 renal cell carcinoma and 9 head and neck cancer. In the dose-escalation cohort, roughly four fifths of patients were male, and the mean age was around 60 years, with a range of 23 to 79. Patients were allowed to have had prior anti-PD-1, anti-PD-L1 or anti-CTLA-4 therapy, and 40% of the dose-escalation patients had been treated with checkpoint inhibitors. Partial responses occurred in three dose-escalation patients: two with cutaneous melanoma and one with hepatocellular carcinoma. The purpose of peripheral TCRbeta sequencing was to test whether ivuxolimab changed TCR sequence diversity and led to clonal T-cell expansion. The paper reports the monotherapy dose-escalation portion (N of about 50 patients) of the phase I ivuxolimab trial.

Measured from the cysteine to the phenylalanine, the CDR3 is 13 residues long. The retained sequence is limited to the CDR3, 39 bases, with the frame set at the first base. For CDR1 and CDR2, the germline V gene lists MNHEY and SVGAGI. Trimming removed 2 bases from V and 4 bases from J, leaving 8 bases between the germline ends. Genomic DNA was extracted from sorted cells for sequencing of the TCRbeta CDR3 region. TCRbeta CDR3 regions were sequenced using the immunoSEQ Assay. TCRdb obtained this table from immuneACCESS and retained in-frame rearrangements with V and J assigned. These tables miss some clones; where compared with another copy, unresolved V genes account for less than half of the shortfall, and the remainder is unexplained. This sample gives about 13,000 clones in total; about 85% of them show up just once. The ten largest clones represent over 30% of the sample. Overall study outcomes, separate from this receptor: Low levels of normalized T-cell clonal expansion were also seen in some patients who did not respond. On average, CD8+ T cells showed more expanded clones than CD4+ T cells after ivuxolimab. In partial responders in the 0.1-3.0 mg/kg groups, normalized peripheral clonal expansion was found to be among the lowest, especially among CD8+ T cells. Which antigens the clonally expanded peripheral T cells were specific for was not determined. At doses from 0.1 to 3.0 mg/kg, clonal expansion was seen in both CD4+ and CD8+ blood T cells between baseline and week 6.

The trial excluded patients who had a history of autoimmune disease or were on systemic immunosuppression. Peripheral blood for TCR sequencing was collected from all dose cohorts at baseline, on cycle 4 day 1, and on cycle 7 day 1. The samples were taken from a phase I, first-in-human, multicenter, open-label dose-escalation trial of ivuxolimab. The trial enrolled adults with locally advanced or metastatic head and neck squamous cell, hepatocellular, melanoma or renal cell carcinoma. Before TCR sequencing, CD4+ and CD8+ T cells were separately sorted from peripheral blood. As regards this clone: Its antigen is unknown. Nothing much larger sits one base from this clone, and base qualities are not available.

Material: CD4+ or CD8+ T cells sorted from blood, obtained in a trial of the OX40 agonist ivuxolimab. This receptor was obtained from an adult with an advanced solid tumor such as melanoma, head and neck, liver or kidney cancer. The chain is encoded by TRBV6-5 joined to TRBJ1-1, with the D segment identity uncertain. CDR3 region: CASSYGRATEAFF. The DNA sequence is as follows: TGTGCCAGCAGTTACGGAAGGGCCACTGAAGCTTTCTTT.